This T cell receptor beta chain was observed in a study of siplizumab effects on memory and regulatory T cells. TCRdb keeps only in-frame clones here, not all; method: immunoSEQ multiplex PCR. The sample yields some 96,000 clones, 75% to 95% seen once. The sample holds one count of this clone. CDR3 length: 11 amino acids. With 6 bases removed from V and 5 bases from J, the gap between germline ends came to 9 bases. Germline V gene lookup returns CDR1 DFQATT and CDR2 SNEGSKA (reference sequence). The material sequenced was CD4+ T cells sorted from blood. The chain has TRBV20-1 and TRBJ2-3; tentatively, D is TRBD1 (6 bases). The TCR comes from a human donor in good health. CDR3 DNA: TGCAGTGCCGCAGGGGAAGATACGCAGTATTTT. Protein sequence: CSAAGEDTQYF.